Listed here is a single T cell receptor (beta chain). What it binds is not known. The CDR3 is 16 amino acids. The germline V and J ends were trimmed by 5 bases and 3 bases, with 18 bases remaining between them. The V gene's germline CDR1 is MNHEY and CDR2 SMNVEV (reference sequence). The data were obtained in a study of T cell responses to AZD1222 COVID-19 vaccine. Turning to the study itself: Whether given at about 4 or about 12 weeks, second doses were pooled.

Study-wide results and limits: Sampled repertoires all dated from after the peak T cell response. Regions 160-218 and 743-854 held dominance among vaccine-associated CD4 TCRs, which spanned spike. Possibly, clonal diversity was underestimated; donors were largely white British and included more females.

Data came from immunoSEQ multiplex PCR; TCRdb stores just in-frame clones and leaves some out. This sample has some 150,000 clones, with around 92% found just once. The V and J genes are TRBV27 and TRBJ2-3; tentatively, D is TRBD1 (6 bases). The sequences come from peripheral blood, collected on day 0 of AZD1222 vaccination. The TCR sequence derives from an adult in good health. CDR3 amino acids: CASSPLGQIGTDTQYF. The CDR3 region has the DNA TGTGCCAGCAGTCCCCTGGGACAAATTGGGACAGATACGCAGTATTTT.